The next 8 T cell receptor beta chains were all read from a single sample in a study of CD8+ T cells in alopecia areata. It was cDNA, reverse transcribed from extracted RNA, that served as the sequencing template. Method: immunoSEQ multiplex PCR; TCRdb's copy keeps in-frame clones and lacks some. The data show under 150,000 clones, about 50% seen once. Treatment in this sample: oral pan-JAK inhibitor, 5-10 mg twice daily. Sequences were derived from CD4+ T cells sorted from blood, sampled at week 4, from a patient treated with tofacitinib. The source of these receptors is a human donor with alopecia areata.

This clone occurred a few times. The chain recombines TRBV19 with TRBJ2-2; maybe TRBD1 (6 bases). The CDR3 has 15 amino acids. CDR1 LNHDA and CDR2 SQIVND come from the germline V gene (reference sequence). The V gene lost 1 base and the J gene lost 4 bases, with 10 bases spanning the gap. In DNA, the CDR3 is TGTGCCAGTAGTATAGCGGGGACACGCACCGGGGAGCTGTTTTTT. Translated, it gives CASSIAGTRTGELFF.

This clone was seen a few times. The genes are TRBV30 and TRBJ1-6; D is uncertain. Germline lookup yields CDR1 GTSNPN and CDR2 SVGIG (reference sequence). V was shortened by 4 bases and J by 0 bases, with 13 bases between the two germline ends. This CDR3 comprises 16 residues. The CDR3 region is CAWIDVRYSYNSPLHF. The CDR3 region has the DNA TGTGCCTGGATTGACGTCCGATACTCCTATAATTCACCCCTCCACTTT.

The chain joins TRBV5-6 to TRBJ1-2; D unclear. The CDR3 spans 14 residues. Germline values: CDR1 SGHDT, CDR2 YYEEEE. V lost 2 bases to trimming and J lost 3 bases, with 11 bases between them. CDR3 protein: CASSFGGFHYGYTF. DNA for the CDR3: TGTGCCAGCAGCTTCGGAGGGTTTCACTATGGCTACACCTTC.

J is TRBJ2-1 and V is TRBV30; TRBD1 matches at 11 bases. Germline CDR1 and CDR2: GTSNPN and SVGIG (reference sequence). The CDR3 totals 12 residues. J was trimmed by 7 bases and V by 7 bases; bases with no gene match: 3. The CDR3 DNA reads as TGTGCCTCGGACAGGGGGCGAAATGAGCAGTTCTTC. Protein sequence: CASDRGRNEQFF.

This clone is categorized as medium-sized. The chain couples TRBV19 to TRBJ2-1; TRBD2 matches at 12 bases. V shed 7 bases, J shed 8 bases, and the junction held 9 bases outside the gene matches. Per germline, CDR1 LNHDA and CDR2 SQIVND (reference sequence). The CDR3 has 15 residues. CDR3 nucleotide sequence: TGTGCCAGTAATTCACTAGCGGGAGGCCGCGATGAGCAGTTCTTC. Amino acid sequence: CASNSLAGGRDEQFF.

The V call is TRBV5-1, the J call TRBJ2-3, with 7 bases that match TRBD2. This CDR3 spans 16 amino acids. V trimming: 4 bases; J trimming: 1 base; junction bases outside the gene matches: 9. Germline lookup yields CDR1 SGHRS and CDR2 YFSETQ. CDR3: CASSNQAGRGTDTQYF. The CDR3 nucleotides read TGCGCCAGCAGCAACCAAGCGGGAAGGGGCACAGATACGCAGTATTTT.

This clone was seen more than once but under ten times. V and J are TRBV5-1 and TRBJ1-6; D is possibly TRBD1 (5 bases). The ends were cut back, 0 bases at V and 7 bases at J, with 11 bases in the middle. This CDR3 is 15 amino acids long. In germline, CDR1 is SGHRS, CDR2 YFSETQ. The CDR3 DNA is TGCGCCAGCAGCTTGGTTTCAGGGCGGAATTCACCCCTCCACTTT. It specifies CASSLVSGRNSPLHF.

The count of this clone is one. The rearrangement uses TRBV15 and TRBJ1-5; D is ambiguous. Germline V gene lookup returns CDR1 LNHNV and CDR2 YYDKDF (reference sequence). The V end lost 0 bases, the J end lost 4 bases, and 1 base lay between the germline ends. This CDR3 comprises 12 residues. The CDR3: CATSRENQPQHF. CDR3 coding DNA: TGTGCCACCAGCAGAGAGAATCAGCCCCAGCATTTT.